This TCR beta chain was documented in a study of cytomegalovirus exposure and HLA in healthy donors. Study-level information: A data release that came early held approximately 85 million unique TCRs from HLA-typed donors.

Study results and limitations: Near-uniform donor sequencing depth was presumed by presence/absence analyses. Earlier findings revealed that most TCR beta V segments proved productive either about 87% or about 30% of the time. Fewer than 20,000 TCR beta sequences were associated with HLA alleles at 0.05 false discovery rate in a later analysis.

The CDR3 runs to 14 residues. 13 Jbeta primers and 60 Vbeta primers were used for the PCR. The assay was immunoSEQ multiplex PCR, and TCRdb's table has in-frame clones only and misses some. The profile covers just under 150,000 clones, with over 75% appearing a single time and roughly 2.9% taken by the ten largest. Notes on this clone: Its specificity is unknown.

The rearrangement joins TRBV21-1 to TRBJ1-4; the D call in the table, TRBD1, was not verified against the DNA. TRBV21-1 is a recognized pseudogene. The receptor's source is a woman in her 30s in good health and CMV-seronegative. Sequenced material: PBMCs. The CDR3, as DNA: TGTGCCAGCAGCACAAACCTCAGGAATGAAAAACTGTTTTTT. It encodes CASSTNLRNEKLFF.